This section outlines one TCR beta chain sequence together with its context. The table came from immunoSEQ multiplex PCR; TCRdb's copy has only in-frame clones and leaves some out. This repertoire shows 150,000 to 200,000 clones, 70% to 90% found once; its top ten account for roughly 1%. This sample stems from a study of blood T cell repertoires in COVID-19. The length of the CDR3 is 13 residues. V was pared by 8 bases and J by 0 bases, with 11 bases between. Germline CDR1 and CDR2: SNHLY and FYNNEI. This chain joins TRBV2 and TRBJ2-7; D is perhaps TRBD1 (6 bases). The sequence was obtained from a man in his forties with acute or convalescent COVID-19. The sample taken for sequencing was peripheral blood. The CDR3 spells CASDRSFSYEQYF. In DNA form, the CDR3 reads TGTGCCAGCGACAGGTCCTTCTCCTACGAGCAGTACTTC.